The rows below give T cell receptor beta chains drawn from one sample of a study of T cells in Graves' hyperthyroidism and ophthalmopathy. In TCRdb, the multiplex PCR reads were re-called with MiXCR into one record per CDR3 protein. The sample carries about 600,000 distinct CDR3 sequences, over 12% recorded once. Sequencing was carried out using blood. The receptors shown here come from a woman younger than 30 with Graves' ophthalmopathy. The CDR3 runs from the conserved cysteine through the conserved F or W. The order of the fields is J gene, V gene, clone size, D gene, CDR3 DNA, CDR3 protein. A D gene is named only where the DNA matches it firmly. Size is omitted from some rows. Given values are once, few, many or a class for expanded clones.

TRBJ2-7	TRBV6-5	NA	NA	TGTGCCAGCAGTTACTACAGTAGTGGCGAGCAGTACTTC	CASSYYSSGEQYF
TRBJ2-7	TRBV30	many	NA	TGTGCCTGGAGTGTACTTCGACCGGCGGGCGAGCAGTACTTC	CAWSVLRPAGEQYF
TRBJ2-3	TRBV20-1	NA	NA	TGCAGTGCTAGGGAGACACTCCGGGGGCCCCAGTATTTT	CSARETLRGPQYF
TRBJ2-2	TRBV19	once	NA	TGTGCCAGTAGTATAGTTGGGGGGCGCCTCACCGGGGAGCTGTTTTTT	CASSIVGGRLTGELFF
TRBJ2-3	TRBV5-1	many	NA	TGCGCCAGCAGCTTGCAGGACAATACGCAGTATTTT	CASSLQDNTQYF
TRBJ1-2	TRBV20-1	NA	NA	TGCAGTGCTAGAGATGACAGGTTACTTCTTGGCTACACCTTC	CSARDDRLLLGYTF
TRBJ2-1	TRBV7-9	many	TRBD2	TGTGCCAGCAGCTGGGGAGCGGGAGTAGATCGCAATGAGCAGTTCTTC	CASSWGAGVDRNEQFF
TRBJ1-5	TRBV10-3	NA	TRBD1	TGTGCCATCAGTGAGCCGGGACAGAGTCGTAGCAATCAGCCCCAGCATTTT	CAISEPGQSRSNQPQHF
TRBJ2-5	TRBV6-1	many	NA	TGTGCCAGCGTTGAGAATACCAAGAAGACCCAGTACTTC	CASVENTKKTQYF
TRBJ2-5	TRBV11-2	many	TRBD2	TGTGCCAGCAGCCCGGGACTAGCGGGAGGGACAGAGACCCAGTACTTC	CASSPGLAGGTETQYF
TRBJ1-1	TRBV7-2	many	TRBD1	TGTGCCAGCAGCCCGGGACAGGGCATGGGCACTGAAGCTTTCTTT	CASSPGQGMGTEAFF
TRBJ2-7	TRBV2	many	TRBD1	TGTGCCAGCAGTGCCTTTGGGACAGGAAAGTTGGACTACGAGCAGTACTTC	CASSAFGTGKLDYEQYF
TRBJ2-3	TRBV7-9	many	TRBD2	TGTGCCAGCAGCGTTAGCGGGGGCCCTAGCACAGATACGCAGTATTTT	CASSVSGGPSTDTQYF
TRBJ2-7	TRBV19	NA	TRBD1	TGTGCCAGTAGTCCCGGACAGGGGAGGGGTGGCTACGAGCAGTACTTC	CASSPGQGRGGYEQYF
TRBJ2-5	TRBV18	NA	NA	TGTGCCAGCTCACAACGTGAGGGTTTGGAGACCCAGTACTTC	CASSQREGLETQYF
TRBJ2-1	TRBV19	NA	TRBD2	TGTGCCAGTATGCAAGCGGGAGTTAGCAATGAGCAGTTCTTC	CASMQAGVSNEQFF
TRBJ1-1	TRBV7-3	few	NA	TGTGCCAGCAGCTTAACCACAGGGAGGAACACTGAAGCTTTCTTT	CASSLTTGRNTEAFF
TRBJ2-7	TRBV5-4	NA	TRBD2	TGTGCCAGCAGGAGCGGGAGCGACTACGAGCAGTACTTC	CASRSGSDYEQYF
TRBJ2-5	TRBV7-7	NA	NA	TGTGCTAGCAGTCGCCGAAACCCCCCCACTAGCCGGCAAGAGACCCAGTACTTC	CASSRRNPPTSRQETQYF
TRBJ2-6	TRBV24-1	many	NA	TGTGCCACCAGTGATGGCCTCCCAAAACCCCACTTTGGGGCCAACGTCCTGACTTTC	CATSDGLPKPHFGANVLTF